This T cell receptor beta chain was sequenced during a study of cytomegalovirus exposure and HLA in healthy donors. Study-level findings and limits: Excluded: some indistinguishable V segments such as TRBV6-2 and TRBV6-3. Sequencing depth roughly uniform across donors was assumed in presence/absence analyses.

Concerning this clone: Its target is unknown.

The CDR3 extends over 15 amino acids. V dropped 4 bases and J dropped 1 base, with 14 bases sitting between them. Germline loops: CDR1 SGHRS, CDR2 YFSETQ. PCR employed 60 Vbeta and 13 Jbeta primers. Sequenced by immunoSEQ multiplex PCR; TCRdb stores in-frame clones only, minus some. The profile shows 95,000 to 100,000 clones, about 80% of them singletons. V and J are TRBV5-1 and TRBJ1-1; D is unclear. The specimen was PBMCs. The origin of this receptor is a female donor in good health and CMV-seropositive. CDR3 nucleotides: TGCGCCAGCAGCACGGAACAGTCACCGAACACTGAAGCTTTCTTT. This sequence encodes CASSTEQSPNTEAFF.